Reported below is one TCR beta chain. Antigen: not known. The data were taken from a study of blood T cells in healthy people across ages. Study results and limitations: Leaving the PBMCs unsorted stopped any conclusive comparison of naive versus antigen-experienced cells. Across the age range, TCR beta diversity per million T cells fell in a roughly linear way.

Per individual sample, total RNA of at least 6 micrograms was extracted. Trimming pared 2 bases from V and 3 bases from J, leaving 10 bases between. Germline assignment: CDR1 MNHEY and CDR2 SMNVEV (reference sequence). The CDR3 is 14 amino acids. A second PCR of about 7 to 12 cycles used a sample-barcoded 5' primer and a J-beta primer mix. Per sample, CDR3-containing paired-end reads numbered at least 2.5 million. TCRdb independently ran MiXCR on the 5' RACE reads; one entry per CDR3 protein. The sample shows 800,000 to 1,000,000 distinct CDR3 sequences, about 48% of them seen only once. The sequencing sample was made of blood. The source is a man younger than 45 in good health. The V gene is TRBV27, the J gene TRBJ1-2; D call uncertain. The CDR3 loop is CASSLRRTYYGYTF. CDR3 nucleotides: TGTGCCAGCAGTTTACGCAGGACTTACTATGGCTACACCTTC.